The rows below give T cell receptor beta chains drawn from one sample of a study of T cell responses to AZD1222 COVID-19 vaccine. Assay used: immunoSEQ multiplex PCR; TCRdb lists only in-frame clones, some missing. The sample comprises 90,000 to 120,000 clones, 85% to 95% of which are singletons, and 5% to 7.5% rests with the top ten. This material consisted of peripheral blood, taken 28 days after the second AZD1222 dose. The receptors here all came from an adult who received the AZD1222 COVID-19 vaccine. Each CDR3 is given with its conserved first and last residue. Fields, in order: J gene, V gene, D gene, clone size, CDR3 DNA, CDR3 protein. The D gene is left open where the match is weak. The size field is filled for only some rows; it gives once, few, many or a size class.

TRBJ2-1	TRBV7-9	TRBD1	-	TGTGCCAGCAGCTGGGACAGGGGAAATTCGAATGAGCAGTTCTTC	CASSWDRGNSNEQFF
TRBJ1-2	TRBV6-5	-	once	TGTGCCAGCAGTTATCGGGGGCACTCATATGGCTACACCTTC	CASSYRGHSYGYTF
TRBJ2-2	TRBV25-1	-	few	TGTGCCAGCAGTGACAGGGGCGACACCGGGGAGCTGTTTTTT	CASSDRGDTGELFF
TRBJ2-7	TRBV18	TRBD2	-	TGTGCCAGCTCACCAAGGGGACTAGACGGGCAGTACTTC	CASSPRGLDGQYF
TRBJ2-2	TRBV3-1/TRBV3-2	-	-	TGTGCAGCCGCCCAGCAGGGCACCGGGGAGCTGTTTTTT	CAAAQQGTGELFF
TRBJ1-5	TRBV30	-	-	TGTGCCTGGACCGAACGGGGTAGCGGGAATCAGCCCCAGCATTTT	CAWTERGSGNQPQHF
TRBJ1-1	TRBV25-1	TRBD1	-	TGTGCCAGCAGTGAACCCAGGACAGGGTCCACTGAAGCTTTCTTT	CASSEPRTGSTEAFF
TRBJ2-7	TRBV27	-	-	TGTGCCAGCAAAGGCGGACGGATCACCGACGAGCAGTACTTC	CASKGGRITDEQYF
TRBJ1-2	TRBV11-2	-	once	TGTGCCAGCAGCGGGGGGGCCACGGACTATGGCTACACCTTC	CASSGGATDYGYTF
TRBJ1-1	TRBV18	-	-	TGTGCCAGCTCACCCGGGGGGGACACTGAAGCTTTCTTT	CASSPGGDTEAFF
TRBJ1-1	TRBV15	TRBD1	-	TGTGCCACCAGCAGTACAGGGGAGTACACTGAAGCTTTCTTT	CATSSTGEYTEAFF
TRBJ1-1	TRBV11-2	TRBD1	-	TGTGCCAGCAGCATGGGACAGTGGAACACTGAAGCTTTCTTT	CASSMGQWNTEAFF
TRBJ2-1	TRBV5-4	TRBD2	-	TGTGCCAGCAGCCAGGGACTAGCGGGTCAGAGGCAGTTCTTC	CASSQGLAGQRQFF
TRBJ2-7	TRBV5-6	-	-	TGTGCCAGCAGCATAGGATACTACGAGCAGTACTTC	CASSIGYYEQYF
TRBJ2-7	TRBV5-1	-	-	TGCGCCAGCAGCTCCCTGGGGTCCTACGAGCAGTACTTC	CASSSLGSYEQYF
TRBJ1-1	TRBV10-3	-	-	TGTGCCATCAGTGAGCGGATGACAGGGAACACTGAAGCTTTCTTT	CAISERMTGNTEAFF
TRBJ2-1	TRBV6-6	TRBD1	-	TGTGCCAGCAGCCCCGACAGGGGTTACAATGAGCAGTTCTTC	CASSPDRGYNEQFF
TRBJ2-7	TRBV6-8	-	-	TGTGCCAGCAGCCGCCAAGGACAGATCTCCTACGAGCAGTACTTC	CASSRQGQISYEQYF
TRBJ1-6	TRBV10-3	-	-	TGTGCCATCAGTGAGCCTAATTATTCACCCCTCCACTTT	CAISEPNYSPLHF
TRBJ2-4	TRBV29-1	-	-	TGCAGCGTTGAAGGGGAAATTCAGTACTTC	CSVEGEIQYF
TRBJ2-5	TRBV5-1	TRBD2	-	TGCGCCAGCAGTCCCCGGGGGGGCTCTTCCGTGACCCAGTACTTC	CASSPRGGSSVTQYF
TRBJ2-1	TRBV21-1	-	-	TGTGCCAGCAGCAAAGAAGGGGGCGAGACTGGAATGGGTGATGAGCAGTTCTTC	CASSKEGGETGMGDEQFF
TRBJ1-5	TRBV6-2/TRBV6-3	-	-	TGTGCCAGCAGTTTAGGACCGAAGAATCAGCCCCAGCATTTT	CASSLGPKNQPQHF
TRBJ1-4	TRBV19	-	-	TGTGCCAGTAATACGGGCGGGAGGACAGCAACAACTAATGAAAAACTGTTTTTT	CASNTGGRTATTNEKLFF
TRBJ2-3	TRBV7-9	TRBD2	once	TGTGCCAGCAGCGGATCGAGGGGCGGGAGTTCCACAGATACGCAGTATTTT	CASSGSRGGSSTDTQYF
TRBJ2-7	TRBV23-1	-	-	TGCGCCAGCACCGACAGCTACGAGCAGTACTTC	CASTDSYEQYF
TRBJ1-1	TRBV6-5	-	-	TGTGCCAGCAGTTACTCGACGTACTCGAACACTGAAGCTTTCTTT	CASSYSTYSNTEAFF
TRBJ2-2	TRBV7-2	-	few	TGTGCCAGCAGCCCCCACTTAGTTGTCCCGCTAGCCGGGGAGCTGTTTTTT	CASSPHLVVPLAGELFF
TRBJ2-7	TRBV30	-	-	TGTGCCTGGAAGGGGATTAACTACGAGCAGTACTTC	CAWKGINYEQYF
TRBJ2-5	TRBV30	TRBD2	-	TGTGCCTGCCCTCGAGGAGGACTAGCGGGACTCCAAGAGACCCAGTACTTC	CACPRGGLAGLQETQYF
TRBJ2-6	TRBV21-1	-	-	TGTGCCAGCAGCAAAGTACGCTCTGGGGCCAACGTCCTGACTTTC	CASSKVRSGANVLTF
TRBJ1-1	TRBV6-2/TRBV6-3	TRBD1	-	TGTGCCAGCAGTTACACCGGGACAGGGAACACTGAAGCTTTCTTT	CASSYTGTGNTEAFF
TRBJ1-5	TRBV12-3/TRBV12-4	-	few	TGTGCCAGCAGCCCGGGGATAGCCCAGCATTTT	CASSPGIAQHF
TRBJ1-4	TRBV29-1	-	-	TGCAGCGTCCGGGCTAATGAAAAACTGTTTTTT	CSVRANEKLFF
TRBJ2-7	TRBV2	TRBD2	-	TGTGCCAGCAGTGAAATTACCGGGACTAGCGGGTTCTACGAGCAGTACTTC	CASSEITGTSGFYEQYF
TRBJ1-1	TRBV6-4	-	-	TGTGCCAGCAGCTCGACAGCGAACACTGAAGCTTTCTTT	CASSSTANTEAFF
TRBJ2-2	TRBV24-1	TRBD1	few	TGTGCCACCAGGGGACAGGGGGCAACCGGGGAGCTGTTTTTT	CATRGQGATGELFF
TRBJ2-7	TRBV5-1	TRBD2	-	TGCGCCAGCAGCTTGGGGTCTACTAGCGGGGGCTACGAGCAGTACTTC	CASSLGSTSGGYEQYF
TRBJ1-3	TRBV5-6	-	-	TGTGCCAGCAGCGAAACGAACAGGAGGGGAAACACCATATATTTT	CASSETNRRGNTIYF
TRBJ1-1	TRBV29-1	TRBD1	-	TGCAGCGGATATGATGGGACAGGGGAATTTTTATTTACTGAAGCTTTCTTT	CSGYDGTGEFLFTEAFF
TRBJ1-2	TRBV30	-	-	TGTGCCTGGAGTGTAGGGCCGTCTCACGGCTACACCTTC	CAWSVGPSHGYTF
TRBJ1-3	TRBV19	-	-	TGTGCCAGTAGTATATTTTCGGGCTCTGGAAACACCATATATTTT	CASSIFSGSGNTIYF
TRBJ2-7	TRBV7-2	TRBD2	-	TGTGCCGCTGTAGCGGGAGCCACCTACGAGCAGTACTTC	CAAVAGATYEQYF
TRBJ1-6	TRBV19	-	few	TGTGCCAGTAGTAGGTCCGGGACATCTAGCTCCTATAATTCACCCCTCCACTTT	CASSRSGTSSSYNSPLHF
TRBJ1-1	TRBV10-3	-	once	TGTGCCATCAGTGAAGATAAGGGGATGAACACTGAAGCTTTCTTT	CAISEDKGMNTEAFF
TRBJ1-1	TRBV7-2	-	-	TGTGCCAGCAGCTTTGCCAGGAACACTGAAGCTTTCTTT	CASSFARNTEAFF
TRBJ2-1	TRBV5-1	-	-	TGCGCCAGCAGCGGCGGGCTGAAGGTTGAGCAGTTCTTC	CASSGGLKVEQFF
TRBJ1-2	TRBV5-1	TRBD1	-	TGCGCCAGCAGCTTGGGAGTGGACAGGGTAAACTATGGCTACACCTTC	CASSLGVDRVNYGYTF
TRBJ1-6	TRBV27	-	-	TGTGCCAGCAGTCAACTGATCTATAATTCACCCCTCCACTTT	CASSQLIYNSPLHF
TRBJ1-2	TRBV21-1	-	-	TGTGCCACCAGAGGGACAGTGGGGGGCTATGGCTACACCTTC	CATRGTVGGYGYTF
TRBJ2-7	TRBV6-5	TRBD2	once	TGTGCCAGCACCCAAAGTAGCGGGGGGTCCTACGAGCAGTACTTC	CASTQSSGGSYEQYF
TRBJ2-2	TRBV7-6	-	-	TGTGCCAGCAGCTTCCCCGTAGTTGGCACCGGGGAGCTGTTTTTT	CASSFPVVGTGELFF
TRBJ1-3	TRBV6-1	TRBD1	-	TGTGCCAGCAGTGAAGTTGGGACAGCGGGCGCTGGAAACACCATATATTTT	CASSEVGTAGAGNTIYF
TRBJ2-1	TRBV19	-	-	TGTGCCAGTGATAACGACAGTTACAATGAGCAGTTCTTC	CASDNDSYNEQFF